Below, 8 T cell receptor beta chains from the same sample are listed, as sequenced in a study of cytomegalovirus exposure and HLA in healthy donors. Primers included in the PCR were 60 Vbeta and 13 Jbeta primers. This table comes from immunoSEQ multiplex PCR, and its TCRdb copy is limited to in-frame clones, with some not included. Among around 150,000 clones listed, more than 60% were seen once. The material sequenced was PBMCs. Every receptor here comes from a man in his forties or fifties in good health and CMV-seronegative.

V and J are TRBV10-3 and TRBJ2-2; D possibly corresponds to TRBD1 (5 bases). CDR1 ENHRY and CDR2 SYGVKD come from the germline V gene. Trimming cost V 11 bases and J 1 base, with 8 bases left between them. CDR3 size: 12 residues. As DNA, the CDR3 is TGTGCCTCTCAGGGGAACACCGGGGAGCTGTTTTTT. Translation: CASQGNTGELFF.

This clone was picked up one time. The rearrangement uses TRBV30 and TRBJ1-2; 8 bases are shared with TRBD1. The V segment lost 2 bases and the J segment 5 bases; nucleotides outside the gene matches: 4. Germline V gene sequence: CDR1 GTSNPN, CDR2 SVGIG (reference sequence). The CDR3 has 13 amino acids. The CDR3 reads CAWSPDREYGYTF. The CDR3 DNA follows: TGTGCCTGGAGTCCGGACAGGGAGTATGGCTACACCTTC.

The chain links TRBV7-6 to TRBJ1-1; the match to TRBD1 covers 7 bases. The V gene end was trimmed by 4 bases and the J gene end by 0 bases; junction bases not matched to a gene: 11. Per germline, CDR1 SGHVS and CDR2 FNYEAQ. This CDR3 has 17 amino acids. The CDR3 nucleotides read TGTGCCAGCAGCTCAACAGGGGTAGGATCCTTGAACACTGAAGCTTTCTTT. Translated, it gives CASSSTGVGSLNTEAFF.

The chain joins TRBV5-6 to TRBJ1-1, with TRBD1 as a possible D gene (6 bases). CDR1 SGHDT and CDR2 YYEEEE come from the germline V gene. The CDR3 loop spans 15 amino acids. Trimming took 4 bases from V and 0 from J, leaving 13 bases between them. The CDR3 region is CASSKWTDMNTEAFF. The CDR3 coding sequence is TGTGCCAGCAGCAAATGGACAGACATGAACACTGAAGCTTTCTTT.

V is TRBV6-5 and J is TRBJ1-6; 11 bases are shared with TRBD1. Germline V gene sequence: CDR1 MNHEY, CDR2 SVGAGI. The CDR3 sequence is 13 residues long. V gave up 6 bases and J gave up 13 bases; unmatched junction bases: 5. The CDR3 nucleotides are TGTGCCAGCAGGGGACAGGGGGTCTCCCCCCTCCACTTT. Residues: CASRGQGVSPLHF.

The rearrangement uses TRBV6-5 and TRBJ1-1; 7 nucleotides line up with TRBD1. This CDR3 has 14 residues. V shed 5 bases, J shed 3 bases, and the junction held 6 bases outside the gene matches. Germline-derived CDR1 and CDR2 are MNHEY and SVGAGI. This chain's CDR3 is CASSPSQGYTEAFF. The CDR3 nucleotides are TGTGCCAGCAGTCCTTCACAGGGGTACACTGAAGCTTTCTTT.

The chain has TRBV5-4 and TRBJ2-2; 10 bases line up with TRBD2. There are 14 residues in the CDR3. The germline V gene encodes CDR1 SGHNT and CDR2 YYREEE (reference sequence). The J segment lost 6 bases and the V segment lost 2 bases, leaving 1 base of the junction unmatched. CDR3 in DNA: TGTGCCAGCAGCTTTGGACTAGCGGCCGGGGAGCTGTTTTTT. This translates into CASSFGLAAGELFF.

CDR3 sequence: CASSLGTEALYEQYF. The CDR3 nucleotides read TGTGCCAGCAGTTTAGGGACAGAGGCTTTATACGAGCAGTACTTC. This sequence joins TRBV6-6 and TRBJ2-5, with 7 nucleotides matching TRBD1. With the DNA end fitting TRBJ2-7 better, the J assignment may be wrong. The germline gives CDR1 MNHNY, CDR2 SVGAGI (reference sequence). The CDR3 is made up of 15 amino acids.